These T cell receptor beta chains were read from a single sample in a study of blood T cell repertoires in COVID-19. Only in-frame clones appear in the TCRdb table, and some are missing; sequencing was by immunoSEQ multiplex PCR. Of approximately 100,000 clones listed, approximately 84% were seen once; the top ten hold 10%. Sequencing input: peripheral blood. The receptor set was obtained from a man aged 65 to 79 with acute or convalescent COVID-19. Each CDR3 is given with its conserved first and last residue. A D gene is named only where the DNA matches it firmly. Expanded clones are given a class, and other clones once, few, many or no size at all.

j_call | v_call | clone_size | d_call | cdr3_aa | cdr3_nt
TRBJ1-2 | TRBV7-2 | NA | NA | CASSLVGARGYTF | TGTGCCAGCAGCTTAGTGGGGGCGCGCGGCTACACCTTC
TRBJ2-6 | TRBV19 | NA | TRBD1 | CASSLTGSSGANVLTF | TGTGCCAGTAGTCTGACAGGGTCCTCTGGGGCCAACGTCCTGACTTTC
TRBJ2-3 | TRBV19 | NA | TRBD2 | CASRISGSDTQYF | TGTGCCAGTAGAATTAGCGGGAGTGATACGCAGTATTTT
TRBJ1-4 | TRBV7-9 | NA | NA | CASSPGRSTNEKLFF | TGTGCCAGCAGCCCTGGGAGGTCGACTAATGAAAAACTGTTTTTT
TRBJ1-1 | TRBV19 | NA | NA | CATPGWRTKNTEAFF | TGTGCCACCCCGGGCTGGAGGACTAAGAACACTGAAGCTTTCTTT
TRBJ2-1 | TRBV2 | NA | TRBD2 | CASNVDDFGGRVDEQFF | TGTGCCAGCAATGTCGACGACTTTGGCGGGAGGGTCGATGAGCAGTTCTTC
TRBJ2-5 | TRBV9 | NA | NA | CASSARGQKPIGTQYF | TGTGCCAGCAGCGCCAGAGGACAGAAACCAATTGGGACCCAGTACTTC
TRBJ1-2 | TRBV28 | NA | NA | CASSLPVRQGGGYTF | TGTGCCAGCAGTTTACCAGTAAGGCAGGGAGGCGGCTACACCTTC
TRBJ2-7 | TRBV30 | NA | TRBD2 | CAWRASGVIHEQYF | TGTGCCTGGAGGGCTAGCGGAGTGATCCACGAGCAGTACTTC
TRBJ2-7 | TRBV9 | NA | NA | CASSVGWAYEQYF | TGTGCCAGCAGCGTAGGTTGGGCATACGAGCAGTACTTC
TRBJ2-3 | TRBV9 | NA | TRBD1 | CASSGRRRGPSTDTQYF | TGTGCCAGCAGCGGGAGACGCAGGGGGCCAAGCACAGATACGCAGTATTTT
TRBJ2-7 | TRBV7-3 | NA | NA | CASSFGVSGEQYF | TGTGCCAGCAGCTTTGGGGTCTCGGGGGAGCAGTACTTC
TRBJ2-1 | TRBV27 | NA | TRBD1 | CASRLGTGTYEQFF | TGTGCCAGCCGGCTAGGGACAGGGACCTATGAGCAGTTCTTC
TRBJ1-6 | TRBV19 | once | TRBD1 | CASSIEGQGAETLHF | TGTGCCAGTAGTATTGAAGGACAGGGGGCCGAAACCCTCCACTTT
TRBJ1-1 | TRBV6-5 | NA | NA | CATNTRSPMNTEAFF | TGTGCCACAAACACCAGGTCTCCAATGAACACTGAAGCTTTCTTT
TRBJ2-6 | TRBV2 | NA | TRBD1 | CASRGQGTSSSGANVLTF | TGTGCCAGCAGAGGACAGGGGACTTCAAGCTCTGGGGCCAACGTCCTGACTTTC
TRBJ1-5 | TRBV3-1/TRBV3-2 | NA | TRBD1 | CASSQQGVQPQHF | TGTGCCAGCAGCCAACAGGGGGTTCAGCCCCAGCATTTT
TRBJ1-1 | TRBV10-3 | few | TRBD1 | CAISGSGQGRTEAFF | TGTGCCATCAGTGGCTCAGGACAGGGGCGCACTGAAGCTTTCTTT
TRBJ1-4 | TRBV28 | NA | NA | CASSSQGGTNEKLFF | TGTGCCAGCAGTTCCCAGGGTGGAACTAATGAAAAACTGTTTTTT
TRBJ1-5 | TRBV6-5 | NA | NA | CASSLDSYSNQPQHF | TGTGCCAGCAGCCTAGACAGTTATAGCAATCAGCCCCAGCATTTT
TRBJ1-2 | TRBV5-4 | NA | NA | CASSSQGSNYGYTF | TGTGCCAGCAGCTCCCAGGGGTCTAACTATGGCTACACCTTC
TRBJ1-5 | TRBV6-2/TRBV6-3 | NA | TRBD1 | CASSWGQRNQPQHF | TGTGCCAGCAGCTGGGGACAGCGCAATCAGCCCCAGCATTTT
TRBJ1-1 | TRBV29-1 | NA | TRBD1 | CSARPRQGTEAFF | TGCAGCGCGCGACCGCGACAGGGCACTGAAGCTTTCTTT
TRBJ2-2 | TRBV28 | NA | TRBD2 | CASSLMSLAGSITGELFF | TGTGCCAGCAGTTTAATGTCACTAGCGGGATCCATCACCGGGGAGCTGTTTTTT
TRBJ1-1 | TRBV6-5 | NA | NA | CASRPGGRGNTEAFF | TGTGCCAGCCGTCCGGGGGGGAGGGGGAACACTGAAGCTTTCTTT
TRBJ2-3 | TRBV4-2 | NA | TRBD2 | CASSQALSSTSGVLDTQYF | TGTGCCAGCAGCCAAGCGCTTTCTTCAACTAGCGGGGTCCTCGATACGCAGTATTTT
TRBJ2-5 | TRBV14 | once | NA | CASSQGSLLDQYF | TGTGCCAGCAGCCAAGGAAGCCTTTTAGACCAGTACTTC
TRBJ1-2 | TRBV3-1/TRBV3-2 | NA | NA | CASSQDRGMYGYTF | TGTGCCAGCAGCCAAGACAGGGGAATGTATGGCTACACCTTC
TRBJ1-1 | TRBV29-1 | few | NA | CSVTGIGMNTEAFF | TGCAGCGTAACAGGGATTGGCATGAACACTGAAGCTTTCTTT
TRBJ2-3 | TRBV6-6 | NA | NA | CASSEGLTQYF | TGTGCCAGTTCAGAGGGTCTTACGCAGTATTTT
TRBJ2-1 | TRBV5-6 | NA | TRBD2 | CASSFVAGTSYNEQFF | TGTGCCAGCAGCTTTGTAGCGGGGACTTCCTACAATGAGCAGTTCTTC
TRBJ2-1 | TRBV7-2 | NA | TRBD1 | CASGWTGGRYEQFF | TGTGCCAGCGGGTGGACAGGGGGCAGGTATGAGCAGTTCTTC
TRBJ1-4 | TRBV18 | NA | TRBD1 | CASSPGQNEKLFF | TGTGCCAGCTCACCGGGACAGAATGAAAAACTGTTTTTT
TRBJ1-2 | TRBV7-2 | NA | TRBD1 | CASSTRTGGFYGYTF | TGTGCCAGCAGTACTCGGACAGGGGGCTTCTATGGCTACACCTTC
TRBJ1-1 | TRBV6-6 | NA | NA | CASLPHQADTEAFF | TGTGCCTCGCTCCCTCACCAAGCTGACACTGAAGCTTTCTTT
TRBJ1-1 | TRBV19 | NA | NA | CASRDSRYMNTEAFF | TGTGCCAGTAGGGACAGCAGATACATGAACACTGAAGCTTTCTTT
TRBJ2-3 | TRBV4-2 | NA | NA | CASSQDLPLRQYF | TGTGCCAGCAGCCAAGATCTTCCTCTAAGGCAGTATTTT
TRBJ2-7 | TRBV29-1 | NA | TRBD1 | CSVEERSGTGIEYF | TGCAGCGTTGAAGAAAGGTCGGGGACAGGGATTGAGTACTTC
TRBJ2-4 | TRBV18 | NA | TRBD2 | CASSATSSVGNIQYF | TGTGCCAGCTCAGCGACTAGCTCGGTCGGAAACATTCAGTACTTC
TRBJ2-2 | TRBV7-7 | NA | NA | CASTRNPSVQGNTGELFF | TGTGCTAGCACCCGAAATCCTTCAGTACAGGGGAACACCGGGGAGCTGTTTTTT
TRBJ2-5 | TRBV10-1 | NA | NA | CASSVTRQETQYF | TGCGCCAGCAGTGTGACTAGACAAGAGACCCAGTACTTC
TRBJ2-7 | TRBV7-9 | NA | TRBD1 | CASSLGTGLIGFYEQYF | TGTGCCAGCAGCCTTGGGACAGGGCTAATTGGGTTCTACGAGCAGTACTTC
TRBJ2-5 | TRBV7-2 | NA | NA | CASRFSQGLQETQYF | TGTGCCAGCAGATTCTCCCAGGGTCTCCAAGAGACCCAGTACTTC
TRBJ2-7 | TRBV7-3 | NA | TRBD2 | CASSLDSSGGSSYEQYF | TGTGCCAGCAGCTTAGATTCTAGCGGGGGAAGCTCCTACGAGCAGTACTTC
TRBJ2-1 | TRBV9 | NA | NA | CASSTQPGSYNEQFF | TGTGCCAGCAGCACCCAACCCGGGAGTTACAATGAGCAGTTCTTC
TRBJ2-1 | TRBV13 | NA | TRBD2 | CASSERRGRIYNEQFF | TGTGCCAGCAGCGAACGACGCGGGAGAATCTACAATGAGCAGTTCTTC
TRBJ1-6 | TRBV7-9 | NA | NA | CASSSPTEGGSPLHF | TGTGCCAGCAGCTCTCCGACCGAAGGGGGTTCACCCCTCCACTTT
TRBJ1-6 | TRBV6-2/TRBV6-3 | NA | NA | CASSLTVNSPLHF | TGTGCCAGCAGTTTGACAGTTAATTCACCCCTCCACTTT
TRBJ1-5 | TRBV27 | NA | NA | CASSPQTGSGNQPQHF | TGTGCCAGCAGTCCACAAACAGGGTCGGGCAATCAGCCCCAGCATTTT
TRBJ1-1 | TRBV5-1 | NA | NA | CASSSRQPNTEAFF | TGCGCCAGCAGCTCCAGACAGCCGAACACTGAAGCTTTCTTT
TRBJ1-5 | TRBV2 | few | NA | CASSSGLPQHF | TGTGCCAGCAGTTCCGGACTGCCCCAGCATTTT
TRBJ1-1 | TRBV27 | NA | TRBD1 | CASSSGQGWYTEAFF | TGTGCCAGCAGTTCCGGACAGGGTTGGTACACTGAAGCTTTCTTT
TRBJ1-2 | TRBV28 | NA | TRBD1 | CASSFSDRDTIGYTF | TGTGCCAGCAGTTTTTCTGACAGGGACACTATTGGCTACACCTTC
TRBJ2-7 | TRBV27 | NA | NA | CASSLSGLSYEQYF | TGTGCCAGCAGTTTATCGGGCCTTTCCTACGAGCAGTACTTC
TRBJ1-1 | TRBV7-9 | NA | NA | CASSPPRRAGDTEAFF | TGTGCCAGCAGCCCGCCGCGTAGGGCGGGGGACACTGAAGCTTTCTTT